The 11 T cell receptor beta chains reported below all come from one sample, sequenced in a study of T cell responses to AZD1222 COVID-19 vaccine. Generated by immunoSEQ multiplex PCR, the TCRdb table keeps only in-frame clones and is missing some. The table shows about 84,000 clones, with approximately 90% occurring only once. Sequenced here: peripheral blood, sampled on day 0 of AZD1222 vaccination. These TCRs come from an adult in good health.

The chain is built from TRBV12-3 or TRBV12-4 and TRBJ1-6; unclear D gene. Trimming took 0 bases from V and 9 from J, leaving 3 bases between them. The CDR3 consists of 12 residues. CDR3 in DNA: TGTGCCAGCAGTTTAGCGGGTTCACCCCTCCACTTT. Translated, it gives CASSLAGSPLHF.

The chain recombines TRBV2 with TRBJ1-3, with unresolved D. The CDR3 runs to 10 residues. V lost 6 bases to trimming and J lost 6 bases, with 3 bases between them. Germline-derived CDR1 and CDR2 are SNHLY and FYNNEI. CDR3 DNA sequence: TGTGCCAGCAGCCAAAACACCATATATTTT. Encoded protein: CASSQNTIYF.

V is TRBV9 and J is TRBJ2-3, with D possibly being TRBD1 (5 bases). The length of the CDR3 is 14 residues. From germline, CDR1 is SGDLS and CDR2 YYNGEE. Trimming removed 3 bases from V and 4 bases from J, with 12 bases in between. The CDR3 DNA reads TGTGCCAGCAGCGCCAGGGTCTGGGCAGATACGCAGTATTTT. The encoded protein is CASSARVWADTQYF.

The chain couples TRBV11-2 to TRBJ2-5; possible D gene TRBD1, 5 bases. Between the trimmed V and J ends, which lost 8 bases and 0 bases, there was a span of 10 bases. Germline V gene lookup returns CDR1 SGHAT and CDR2 FQNNGV. The CDR3 runs to 13 residues. CDR3 amino acids: CASDLGDQETQYF. The CDR3 DNA reads as TGTGCCAGCGACCTAGGGGACCAAGAGACCCAGTACTTC.

The CDR3 sequence is CASSFGQGWTQYF. In DNA, the CDR3 is TGTGCCAGCAGCTTCGGACAGGGGTGGACCCAGTACTTC. This rearrangement joins TRBV7-2 to TRBJ2-5; 9 bases map to TRBD1. The germline gives CDR1 SGHTA, CDR2 FQGNSA. V shed 3 bases, J shed 7 bases, and the junction held 3 bases outside the gene matches. The CDR3 is 13 amino acids.

The rearrangement links TRBV15 to TRBJ1-1; TRBD1 agrees at 8 bases. Trimming took 5 bases from V and 3 from J; bases not matched to a gene: 5. Per the germline V gene, CDR1 is LNHNV and CDR2 is YYDKDF (reference sequence). The CDR3 has 14 amino acids. The CDR3 spells CATSFEDRDTEAFF. The CDR3 DNA sequence: TGTGCCACCAGCTTTGAGGACAGGGACACTGAAGCTTTCTTT. Supplemented by reference TRBV15 and TRBJ1-1, the full variable domain reads DAMVIQNPRYQVTQFGKPVTLSCSQTLNHNVMYWYQQKSSQAPKLLFHYYDKDFNNEADTPDNFQSRRPNTSFCFLDIRSPGLGDTAMYLCATSFEDRDTEAFFGQGTRLTVV.

CDR3 bases: TGTGCCAGCAGCGTAGACGGGGAGGAGGGAGATACGCAGTATTTT. Translating gives CASSVDGEEGDTQYF. The gene calls are TRBV9 and TRBJ2-3; TRBD2 is a possible D gene (6 bases). V gave up 0 bases and J gave up 5 bases, with 13 bases separating them. This CDR3 comprises 15 residues. CDR1 and CDR2 from the germline V gene are SGDLS and YYNGEE.

CDR3 sequence (DNA): TGTGCCAGTAGTATGGGGGAGGGCAGATCTAACTATGGCTACACCTTC. It codes for CASSMGEGRSNYGYTF. The chain has TRBV19 and TRBJ1-2; maybe TRBD1 (5 bases). The CDR3 is 16 amino acids. Trimming took 3 bases from V and 0 from J, leaving 14 bases between them. Germline lookup yields CDR1 LNHDA and CDR2 SQIVND (reference sequence).

The chain has TRBV6-6 and TRBJ1-4; D is undetermined. With 2 bases removed from V and 3 bases from J, the gap between germline ends came to 13 bases. This CDR3 region has 16 residues. CDR1 is MNHNY, CDR2 SVGAGI, per germline (reference sequence). The CDR3 DNA reads TGTGCCAGCAGTTACGGTTTGACTCGGTCTAATGAAAAACTGTTTTTT. Protein: CASSYGLTRSNEKLFF.

This chain uses TRBV5-6 with TRBJ2-7; TRBD1 or TRBD2 may be the D gene (5 bases each). From germline, CDR1 is SGHDT and CDR2 YYEEEE. The V gene lost 0 bases and the J gene lost 3 bases, with 22 bases spanning the gap. The CDR3 spans 18 residues. The CDR3 nucleotides are TGTGCCAGCAGCTTGGGATATCGAGGGGTCCTAGGGTTCTACGAGCAGTACTTC. It encodes CASSLGYRGVLGFYEQYF.

Concerning this clone: One end of the junction is discordant with germline, which a read error may explain. The chain uses TRBV7-9 and TRBJ1-1, with 11 bases fitting TRBD1. The CDR3 has 19 amino acids. CDR1 and CDR2 from the germline V gene are SEHNR and FQNEAQ (reference sequence). The CDR3 sequence is CPSSPGQGAGGGMSSEAFF. In nucleotides, the CDR3 is TGTCCCAGCAGCCCAGGACAGGGGGCTGGGGGGGGGATGAGCTCTGAAGCTTTCTTT. The full variable domain, its missing parts supplied by reference TRBV7-9 and TRBJ1-1, is DTGVSQNPRHKITKRGQNVTFRCDPISEHNRLYWYRQTLGQGPEFLTYFQNEAQLEKSRLLSDRFSAERPKGSFSTLEIQRTEQGDSAMYLCPSSPGQGAGGGMSSEAFFGQGTRLTVV.